This T cell receptor (beta chain) was recovered during a study of blood T cell repertoires in COVID-19. Study context: COVID-19 samples, acute and convalescent, were from the United States, Italy and Spain. In each case, the material was cDNA or gDNA derived from T cells, B-cell-depleted T cells, or PBMCs.

The CDR3 is made up of 15 amino acids. The V segment lost 6 bases and the J segment 3 bases; nucleotides outside the gene matches: 9. Per germline, CDR1 SGHKS and CDR2 YYEKEE (reference sequence). In this sample, this clone turned up once. Per the study methods: Reference gene primers were amplified, and this amplification served to estimate nucleated cell counts. Generated by immunoSEQ multiplex PCR, the TCRdb table keeps only in-frame clones and is missing some. The DNA gave D and trimming, while V, J and clone size come from that table. The table has a few hundred thousand clones, roughly 87% seen once.

Material: peripheral blood. The V and J genes are TRBV5-5 and TRBJ2-3; 8 nucleotides align to TRBD2. The source is a man younger than 30 with active or convalescent COVID-19. CDR3 protein: CASILAGGKTDTQYF. CDR3 in DNA: TGTGCCAGCATCCTCGCGGGGGGTAAAACAGATACGCAGTATTTT.